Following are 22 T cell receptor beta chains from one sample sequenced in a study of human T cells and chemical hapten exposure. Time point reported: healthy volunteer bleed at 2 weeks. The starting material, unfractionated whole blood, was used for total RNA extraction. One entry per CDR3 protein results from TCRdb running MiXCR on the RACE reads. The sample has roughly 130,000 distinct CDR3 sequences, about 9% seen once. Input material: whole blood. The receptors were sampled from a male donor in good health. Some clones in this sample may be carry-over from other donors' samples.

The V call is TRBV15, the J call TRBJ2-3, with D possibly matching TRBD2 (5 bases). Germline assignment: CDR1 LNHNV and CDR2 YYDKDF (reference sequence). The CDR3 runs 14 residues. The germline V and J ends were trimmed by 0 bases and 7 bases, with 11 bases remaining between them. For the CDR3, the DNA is TGTGCCACCAGCAGAGATAGAGGGATCTATACGCAGTATTTT. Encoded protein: CATSRDRGIYTQYF.

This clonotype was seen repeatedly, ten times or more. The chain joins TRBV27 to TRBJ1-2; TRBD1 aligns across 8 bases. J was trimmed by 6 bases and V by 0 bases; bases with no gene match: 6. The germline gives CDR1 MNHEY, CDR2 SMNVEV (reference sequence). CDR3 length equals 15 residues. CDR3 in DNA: TGTGCCAGCAGTTTATCTTCCACAGGGGGACATGGCTACACCTTC. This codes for CASSLSSTGGHGYTF.

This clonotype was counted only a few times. Here the CDR3 reads CASSLDVQETQYF. The CDR3 DNA reads TGTGCCAGCAGCTTGGACGTACAAGAGACCCAGTACTTC. This chain links TRBV5-6 with TRBJ2-5; D call uncertain. This CDR3 is 13 amino acids long. V dropped 0 bases and J dropped 2 bases, with 5 bases sitting between them. Germline values: CDR1 SGHDT, CDR2 YYEEEE. Full variable domain (remainder filled in from reference TRBV5-6 and TRBJ2-5): DAGVTQSPTHLIKTRGQQVTLRCSPKSGHDTVSWYQQALGQGPQFIFQYYEEEERQRGNFPDRFSGHQFPNYSSELNVNALLLGDSALYLCASSLDVQETQYFGPGTRLLVL.

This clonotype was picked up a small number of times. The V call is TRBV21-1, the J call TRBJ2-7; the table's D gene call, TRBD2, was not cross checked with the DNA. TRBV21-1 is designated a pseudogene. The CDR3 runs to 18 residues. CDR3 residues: CAIGRPGWTSGGPYEQYF. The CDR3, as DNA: TGTGCCATCGGTAGGCCCGGGTGGACTAGCGGGGGACCCTACGAGCAGTACTTC.

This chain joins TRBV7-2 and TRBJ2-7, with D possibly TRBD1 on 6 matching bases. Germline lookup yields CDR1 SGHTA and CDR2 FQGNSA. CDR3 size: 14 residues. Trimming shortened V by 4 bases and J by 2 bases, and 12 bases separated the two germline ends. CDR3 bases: TGTGCCAGCAGCTCGCAGGGGTTCGCCTACGAGCAGTACTTC. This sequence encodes CASSSQGFAYEQYF.

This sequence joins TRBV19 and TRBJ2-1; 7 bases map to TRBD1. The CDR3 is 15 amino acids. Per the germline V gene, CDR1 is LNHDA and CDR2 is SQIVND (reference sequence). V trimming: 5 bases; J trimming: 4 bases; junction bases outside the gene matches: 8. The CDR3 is CASSRRGMEYNEQFF. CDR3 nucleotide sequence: TGTGCCAGTAGTCGCAGGGGGATGGAGTACAATGAGCAGTTCTTC.

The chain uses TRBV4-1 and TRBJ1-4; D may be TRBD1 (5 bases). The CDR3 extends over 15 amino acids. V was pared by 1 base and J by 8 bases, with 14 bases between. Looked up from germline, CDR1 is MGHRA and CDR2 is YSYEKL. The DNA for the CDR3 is TGCGCCAGCAGCCAAGTGGCCAGGGTAGGGGAAAAACTGTTTTTT. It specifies CASSQVARVGEKLFF.

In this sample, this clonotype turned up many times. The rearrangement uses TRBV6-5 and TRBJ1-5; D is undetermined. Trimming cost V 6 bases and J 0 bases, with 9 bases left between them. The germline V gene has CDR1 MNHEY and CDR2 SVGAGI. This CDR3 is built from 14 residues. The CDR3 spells CASSITVSNQPQHF. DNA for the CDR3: TGTGCCAGCAGCATAACAGTTAGCAATCAGCCCCAGCATTTT.

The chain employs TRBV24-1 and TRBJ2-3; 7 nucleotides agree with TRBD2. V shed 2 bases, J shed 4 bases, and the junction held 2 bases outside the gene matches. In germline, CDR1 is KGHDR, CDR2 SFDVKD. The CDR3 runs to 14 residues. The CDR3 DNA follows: TGTGCCACCAGTGATTCCACTAGCGCAGATACGCAGTATTTT. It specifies CATSDSTSADTQYF.

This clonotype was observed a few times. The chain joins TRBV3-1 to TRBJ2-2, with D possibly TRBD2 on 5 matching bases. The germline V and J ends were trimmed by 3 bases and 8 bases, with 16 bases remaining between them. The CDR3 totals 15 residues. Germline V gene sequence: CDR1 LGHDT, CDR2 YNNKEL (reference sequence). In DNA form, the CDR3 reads TGTGCCAGCAGCCACTGGCGCGCGGGTCCGGGGGAGCTGTTTTTT. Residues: CASSHWRAGPGELFF.

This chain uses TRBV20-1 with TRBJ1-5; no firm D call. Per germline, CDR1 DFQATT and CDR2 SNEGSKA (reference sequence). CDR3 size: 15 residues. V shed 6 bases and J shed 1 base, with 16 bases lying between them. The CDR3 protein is CSAPILTESNQPQHF. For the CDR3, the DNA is TGCAGTGCCCCCATACTTACAGAGAGCAATCAGCCCCAGCATTTT.

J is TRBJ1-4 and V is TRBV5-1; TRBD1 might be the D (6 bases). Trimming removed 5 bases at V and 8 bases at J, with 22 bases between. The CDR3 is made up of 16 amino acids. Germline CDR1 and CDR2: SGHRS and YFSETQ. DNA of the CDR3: TGCGCCAGCAGAACCCTCGGTACTAGGGGGGGAGAAAAACTGTTTTTT. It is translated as CASRTLGTRGGEKLFF.

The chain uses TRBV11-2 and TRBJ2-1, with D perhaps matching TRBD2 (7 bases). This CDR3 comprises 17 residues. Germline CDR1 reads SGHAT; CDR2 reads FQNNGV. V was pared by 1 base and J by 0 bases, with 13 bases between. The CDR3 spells CASSLVGGAVSYNEQFF. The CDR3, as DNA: TGTGCCAGCAGCTTAGTGGGGGGGGCTGTCTCCTACAATGAGCAGTTCTTC.

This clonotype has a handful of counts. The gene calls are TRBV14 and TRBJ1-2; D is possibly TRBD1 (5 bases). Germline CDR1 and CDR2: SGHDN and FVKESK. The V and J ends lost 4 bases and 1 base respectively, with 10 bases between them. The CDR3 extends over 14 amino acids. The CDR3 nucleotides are TGTGCCAGCAGCCCGGGACTCTTTAACTATGGCTACACCTTC. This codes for CASSPGLFNYGYTF.

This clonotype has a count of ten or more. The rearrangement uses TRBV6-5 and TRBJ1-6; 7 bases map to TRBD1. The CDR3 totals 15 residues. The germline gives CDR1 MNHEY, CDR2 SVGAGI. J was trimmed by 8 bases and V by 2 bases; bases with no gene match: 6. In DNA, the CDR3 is TGTGCCAGCAGTTACACCACAGGGGAGGATTCACCCCTCCACTTT. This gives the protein CASSYTTGEDSPLHF.

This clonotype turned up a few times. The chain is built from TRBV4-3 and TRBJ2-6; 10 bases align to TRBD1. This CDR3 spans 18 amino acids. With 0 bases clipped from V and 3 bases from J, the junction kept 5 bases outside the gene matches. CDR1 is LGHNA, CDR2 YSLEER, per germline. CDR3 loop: CASSQEGTGVNGANVLTF. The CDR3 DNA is TGCGCCAGCAGCCAAGAGGGGACAGGGGTTAATGGGGCCAACGTCCTGACTTTC.

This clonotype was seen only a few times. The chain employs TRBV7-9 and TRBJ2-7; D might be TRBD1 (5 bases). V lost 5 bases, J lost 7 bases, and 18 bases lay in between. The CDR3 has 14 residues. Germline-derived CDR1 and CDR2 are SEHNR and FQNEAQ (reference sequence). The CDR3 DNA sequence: TGTGCCAGCAGCCTCCCAGGGTCCTCGGGTGAGCAGTACTTC. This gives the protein CASSLPGSSGEQYF.

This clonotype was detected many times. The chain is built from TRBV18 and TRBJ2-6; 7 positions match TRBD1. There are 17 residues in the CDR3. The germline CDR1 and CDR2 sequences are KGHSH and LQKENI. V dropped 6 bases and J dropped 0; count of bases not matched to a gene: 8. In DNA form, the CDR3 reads TGTGCCAGCTCGGTGGACAGGTTAAGCTCTGGGGCCAACGTCCTGACTTTC. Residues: CASSVDRLSSGANVLTF.

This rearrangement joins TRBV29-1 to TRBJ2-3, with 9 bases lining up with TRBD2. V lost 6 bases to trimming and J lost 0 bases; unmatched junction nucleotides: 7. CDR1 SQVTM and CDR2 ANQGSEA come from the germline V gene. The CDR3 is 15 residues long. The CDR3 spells CSVDLTSGSTDTQYF. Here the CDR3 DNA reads TGCAGCGTGGATCTGACTAGCGGAAGCACAGATACGCAGTATTTT.

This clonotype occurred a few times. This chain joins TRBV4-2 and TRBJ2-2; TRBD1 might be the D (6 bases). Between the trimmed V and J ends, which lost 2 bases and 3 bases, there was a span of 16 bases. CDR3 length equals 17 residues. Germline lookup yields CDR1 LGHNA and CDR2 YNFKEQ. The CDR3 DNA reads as TGTGCCAGCAGCCAAATAGGATCTGAGGGGGACACCGGGGAGCTGTTTTTT. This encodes CASSQIGSEGDTGELFF.

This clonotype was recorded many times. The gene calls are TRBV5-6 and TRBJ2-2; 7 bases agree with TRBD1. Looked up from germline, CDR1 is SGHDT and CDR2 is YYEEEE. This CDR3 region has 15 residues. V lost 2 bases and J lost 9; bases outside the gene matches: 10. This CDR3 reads CASSFRQGTYRELFF. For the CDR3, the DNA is TGTGCCAGCAGCTTCCGACAGGGCACCTACCGGGAGCTGTTTTTT.

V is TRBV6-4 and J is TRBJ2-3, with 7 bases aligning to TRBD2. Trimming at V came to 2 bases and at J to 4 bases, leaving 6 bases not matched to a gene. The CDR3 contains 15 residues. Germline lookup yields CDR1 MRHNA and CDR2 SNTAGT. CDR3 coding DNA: TGTGCCAGCAGTGACGGGGGGGGGTCGTCAGATACGCAGTATTTT. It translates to CASSDGGGSSDTQYF.